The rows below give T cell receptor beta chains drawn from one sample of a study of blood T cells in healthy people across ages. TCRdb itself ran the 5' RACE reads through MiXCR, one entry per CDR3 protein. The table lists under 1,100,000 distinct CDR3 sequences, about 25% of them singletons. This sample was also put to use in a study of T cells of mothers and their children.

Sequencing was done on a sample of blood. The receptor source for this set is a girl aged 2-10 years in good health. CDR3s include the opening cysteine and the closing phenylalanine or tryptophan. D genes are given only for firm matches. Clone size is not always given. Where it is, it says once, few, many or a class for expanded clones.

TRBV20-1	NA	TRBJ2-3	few	CSAGGDPTPDTQYF	TGCAGTGCTGGAGGGGACCCCACCCCAGATACGCAGTATTTT
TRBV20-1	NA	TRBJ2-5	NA	CSARGEVGETRYF	TGCAGTGCTAGAGGGGAAGTTGGGGAGACCCGGTACTTC
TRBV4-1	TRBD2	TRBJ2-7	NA	CASRSSLAGDSSEQYF	TGCGCCAGCAGATCCAGTTTAGCGGGAGACTCGTCCGAGCAGTACTTC
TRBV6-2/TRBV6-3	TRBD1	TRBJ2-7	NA	CASSVRDRGNEQYF	TGTGCCAGCAGTGTCCGGGACAGGGGGAACGAGCAGTACTTC
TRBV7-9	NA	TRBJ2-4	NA	CASSLELGIQYF	TGTGCCAGCAGCTTAGAACTGGGCATTCAGTACTTC
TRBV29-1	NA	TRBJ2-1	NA	CSAGRGLPYNEQFF	TGCAGCGCCGGCCGGGGACTCCCGTACAATGAGCAGTTCTTC
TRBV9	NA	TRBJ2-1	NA	CASRKGTGQPGNEQFF	TGTGCCAGCAGGAAGGGAACCGGGCAACCAGGTAATGAGCAGTTCTTC
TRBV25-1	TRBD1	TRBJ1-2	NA	CASSEFFTGEDGYTF	TGTGCCAGCAGTGAATTCTTTACAGGGGAGGACGGCTACACCTTC
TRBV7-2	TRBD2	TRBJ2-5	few	CASSYLAGGLETQYF	TGTGCCAGCAGCTATTTAGCGGGAGGTTTAGAGACCCAGTACTTC
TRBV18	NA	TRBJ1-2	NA	CASSPTVPPNYGYTF	TGTGCCAGCTCACCGACAGTACCCCCGAACTATGGCTACACCTTC
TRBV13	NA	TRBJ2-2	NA	CASSRQTTGELFF	TGTGCCAGCAGCCGCCAGACCACCGGGGAGCTGTTTTTT
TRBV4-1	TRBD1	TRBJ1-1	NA	CASSQETAGGDTEAFF	TGCGCCAGCAGCCAAGAGACCGCAGGGGGGGACACTGAAGCTTTCTTT
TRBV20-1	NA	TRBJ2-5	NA	CSARTRVEETQYF	TGCAGTGCTAGAACGCGAGTAGAAGAGACCCAGTACTTC